This T cell receptor beta chain appears in the sequencing data of a study of blood T cell repertoires in COVID-19. In the study overall: Collection of acute and convalescent COVID-19 samples took place in the United States, Italy and Spain. The analysed material was cDNA or gDNA that came from T cells, B-cell-depleted T cells, or PBMCs.

A remark on this clone: This sample includes further DNA sequences coding for the same CDR3.

Per the original methods: Scientists estimated how many nucleated cells there were by amplifying reference gene primers. Using immunoSEQ multiplex PCR, the repertoire was profiled, and TCRdb retains in-frame clones only, with some absent. V, J and clone size reflect that table, while D and trimming were determined from the DNA. Among around 120,000 clones listed, about 87% were seen once. V was clipped by 2 bases and J by 8 bases, with 9 bases between them. In germline, CDR1 is MDHEN, CDR2 SYDVKM. There are 12 residues in the CDR3. This TCR came from a woman aged 70-85 years with acute or convalescent COVID-19. The source material was peripheral blood. V usage is TRBV28 and J usage is TRBJ1-2, with no clear D. This chain's CDR3 is CASSLTDYGYTF. Written as DNA, the CDR3 is TGTGCCAGCAGTTTAACAGATTACGGCTACACCTTC.